A selection of T cell receptor beta chains follows, all from one sample in a study of blood T cell repertoires in COVID-19. TCRdb keeps only in-frame clones here, not all; method: immunoSEQ multiplex PCR. The sample holds under 300,000 clones; about four fifths are singletons and the top ten take approximately 1.8%. Sequenced: peripheral blood. Receptor source: a man aged 25-40 years who had recovered from COVID-19. Both conserved end residues are trimmed from each CDR3. The order of the fields is V gene, J gene, clone size, CDR3 protein. Clone size is shown for a subset of rows, as once, few, many or a class of expanded clone.

v_call: TRBV9
j_call: TRBJ1-6
clone_size: .
cdr3_aa: ASSPRSWTGVSPLH

v_call: TRBV4-1
j_call: TRBJ2-7
clone_size: .
cdr3_aa: ASSQENQALYEQY

v_call: TRBV4-2
j_call: TRBJ1-2
clone_size: .
cdr3_aa: ASSQAGQGPGYT

v_call: TRBV11-2
j_call: TRBJ1-6
clone_size: .
cdr3_aa: ASSLLSRGRYSPLH

v_call: TRBV5-5
j_call: TRBJ1-5
clone_size: few
cdr3_aa: ASSVTRGSQPQH

v_call: TRBV21-1
j_call: TRBJ2-4
clone_size: .
cdr3_aa: ASSTRRLAGGIAKNIQY

v_call: TRBV29-1
j_call: TRBJ1-1
clone_size: .
cdr3_aa: SVKFGGQAHTEAF

v_call: TRBV5-1
j_call: TRBJ1-1
clone_size: .
cdr3_aa: ASSHGQGMNTEAF

v_call: TRBV5-4
j_call: TRBJ2-1
clone_size: .
cdr3_aa: APRLAGGPSYNEQF

v_call: TRBV20-1
j_call: TRBJ2-4
clone_size: few
cdr3_aa: SASTENIQY

v_call: TRBV5-6
j_call: TRBJ1-6
clone_size: .
cdr3_aa: ASSRTMAAGSYNSPLH

v_call: TRBV13
j_call: TRBJ2-1
clone_size: .
cdr3_aa: ASSLRGRPYNEQF

v_call: TRBV10-1
j_call: TRBJ2-5
clone_size: .
cdr3_aa: ASSEELRGTQY

v_call: TRBV9
j_call: TRBJ2-5
clone_size: .
cdr3_aa: ASSLQPAGLETQY

v_call: TRBV19
j_call: TRBJ2-2
clone_size: .
cdr3_aa: ASSPAGAPGELF

v_call: TRBV28
j_call: TRBJ2-5
clone_size: few
cdr3_aa: ASSRQGALRETQY

v_call: TRBV4-1
j_call: TRBJ1-2
clone_size: .
cdr3_aa: ASSQDSGSDYGYT

v_call: TRBV19
j_call: TRBJ1-1
clone_size: .
cdr3_aa: ASSMGYTEAF

v_call: TRBV3-1/TRBV3-2
j_call: TRBJ2-7
clone_size: once
cdr3_aa: ASSQGGLRDSSYEQY

v_call: TRBV2
j_call: TRBJ1-1
clone_size: .
cdr3_aa: ASSARTANTEAF

v_call: TRBV6-1
j_call: TRBJ1-1
clone_size: .
cdr3_aa: ASSEIVEAF

v_call: TRBV28
j_call: TRBJ2-1
clone_size: .
cdr3_aa: ASSLQGTHEQF

v_call: TRBV6-5
j_call: TRBJ1-4
clone_size: .
cdr3_aa: ASSYSSGTGNEKLF

v_call: TRBV5-1
j_call: TRBJ1-1
clone_size: .
cdr3_aa: ASSYRTGLSFGAF

v_call: TRBV7-9
j_call: TRBJ1-4
clone_size: .
cdr3_aa: ASSLGADSATNEKLF

v_call: TRBV6-5
j_call: TRBJ1-3
clone_size: once
cdr3_aa: ASLFYSGNTIY

v_call: TRBV3-1/TRBV3-2
j_call: TRBJ1-2
clone_size: .
cdr3_aa: ASSWDRAVIYGYT

v_call: TRBV7-3
j_call: TRBJ2-3
clone_size: .
cdr3_aa: ASSLTSGGVWY

v_call: TRBV12-3/TRBV12-4
j_call: TRBJ1-3
clone_size: .
cdr3_aa: ASSLSRNTIY

v_call: TRBV9
j_call: TRBJ1-3
clone_size: once
cdr3_aa: ASSYSGNTIY

v_call: TRBV10-1
j_call: TRBJ2-7
clone_size: few
cdr3_aa: ASRDTGLSIYEQY

v_call: TRBV2
j_call: TRBJ1-2
clone_size: many
cdr3_aa: ASSDRGYSGYT

v_call: TRBV7-2
j_call: TRBJ2-2
clone_size: .
cdr3_aa: ASSLISAGDTGELF

v_call: TRBV5-4
j_call: TRBJ1-1
clone_size: .
cdr3_aa: ASSLDRGLGTEAF

v_call: TRBV2
j_call: TRBJ1-2
clone_size: once
cdr3_aa: ASSVTGLRTGYT

v_call: TRBV4-1
j_call: TRBJ2-4
clone_size: .
cdr3_aa: ASSQEVGVNIQY

v_call: TRBV3-1/TRBV3-2
j_call: TRBJ2-5
clone_size: .
cdr3_aa: ASSQVQPQETQY

v_call: TRBV2
j_call: TRBJ2-3
clone_size: .
cdr3_aa: ASSGTPLGGSTDTQY

v_call: TRBV5-4
j_call: TRBJ2-2
clone_size: .
cdr3_aa: ASSAATSGVGGELF

v_call: TRBV29-1
j_call: TRBJ2-5
clone_size: .
cdr3_aa: SVEDVQKTQY

v_call: TRBV5-1
j_call: TRBJ2-3
clone_size: once
cdr3_aa: ASSLARPTDTQY

v_call: TRBV6-5
j_call: TRBJ2-3
clone_size: once
cdr3_aa: ASYFSVAGVDTQY

v_call: TRBV15
j_call: TRBJ2-1
clone_size: .
cdr3_aa: ATSRAPRGAEQF

v_call: TRBV6-2/TRBV6-3
j_call: TRBJ1-2
clone_size: .
cdr3_aa: ASSYSTDGYT

v_call: TRBV5-4
j_call: TRBJ1-2
clone_size: .
cdr3_aa: ASSLPGTGIFTNYGYT

v_call: TRBV5-1
j_call: TRBJ1-1
clone_size: .
cdr3_aa: ASSLVSRAMNTEAF